The 15 T cell receptor beta chains below were found in one sample sequenced in a study of blood T cell repertoires in COVID-19 (dated by TCRdb to between 2020 and 2021). To prepare the library, the immunoSEQ multiplex PCR assay was applied. The table comes from immuneACCESS by way of TCRdb, which keeps in-frame sequences with V and J called. Part of the clones is missing from these tables; in studies checked, under half for an unresolved V gene and the rest for unknown reasons. The sample has some 94,000 clones on record, around nine tenths of them singletons. The ten top clones hold about 16% of the sample. The sequenced material came from peripheral blood. All receptors derive from a human donor in a cohort sampled during active COVID-19.

The chain joins TRBV21-1 to TRBJ1-2; the D segment call TRBD1 is taken from the table without a DNA check. TRBV21-1 is flagged as a pseudogene. This CDR3 has 17 amino acids. The CDR3 nucleotides are TGTGCCAGCAGCAAAGTGGGCAGGGGACATGCTAACTATGGCTACACCTTC. Translating gives CASSKVGRGHANYGYTF.

The rearrangement uses TRBV18 and TRBJ2-3; 12 nucleotides line up with TRBD2. V gave up 3 bases and J gave up 3 bases; unmatched junction bases: 4. Germline V lookup: CDR1 KGHSH, CDR2 LQKENI. This CDR3 is built from 16 residues. The CDR3 region has the DNA TGTGCCAGCTCACCCACGACTAGCGGGAGTACAGATACGCAGTATTTT. The encoded protein is CASSPTTSGSTDTQYF.

This chain links TRBV5-6 with TRBJ1-2; D uncertain. Germline CDR1 is SGHDT and CDR2 is YYEEEE. CDR3 size: 13 residues. Trimming cost V 0 bases and J 8 bases, with 11 bases left between them. The CDR3 DNA follows: TGTGCCAGCAGCTTGGTAGAATCTCACGGCTACACCTTC. Its translation: CASSLVESHGYTF.

V usage is TRBV11-1 and J usage is TRBJ1-2, with a possible D match to TRBD1 (5 bases). Germline loops: CDR1 SGHAT, CDR2 FQDESV (reference sequence). CDR3 size: 15 residues. Trimming stripped 6 bases from V and 0 bases from J, with 14 bases between. The DNA for the CDR3 is TGTGCCAGCAGTACTCGGGGACTTACTAACTATGGCTACACCTTC. This encodes CASSTRGLTNYGYTF.

This chain uses TRBV19 with TRBJ2-2, with 9 positions matching TRBD2. Germline values: CDR1 LNHDA, CDR2 SQIVND (reference sequence). Trimming took 2 bases from V and 4 from J; bases not matched to a gene: 26. The CDR3 is 23 residues long. DNA of the CDR3: TGTGCCAGTAGTATATTCAATGGGATCATAGCGGGAGAAGAGACAATCAGCACCGGGGAGCTGTTTTTT. Amino acid sequence: CASSIFNGIIAGEETISTGELFF.

The chain recombines TRBV11-3 with TRBJ1-1, with D unclear. The germline gives CDR1 SGHNT, CDR2 YENEEA. The CDR3 has 14 amino acids. The V gene lost 0 bases and the J gene lost 11 bases, with 16 bases spanning the gap. The CDR3 here is CASSLDKPGAVAFF. The CDR3 DNA reads as TGTGCCAGCAGCTTAGATAAACCAGGAGCGGTGGCTTTCTTT.

In this sample, this clone turned up once. This chain connects TRBV24-1 to TRBJ2-1; 8 nucleotides match TRBD2. V shed 10 bases and J 5 bases; nucleotides not matched to a gene: 9. Germline CDR1 is KGHDR and CDR2 is SFDVKD. The CDR3 runs 14 residues. The CDR3 DNA reads TGTGCCACTTCTGGGCCAGCGGGAGACAATGAGCAGTTCTTC. As protein: CATSGPAGDNEQFF.

The V call is TRBV7-2, the J call TRBJ2-4, with D maybe TRBD2 (6 bases). The CDR3 length is 17 residues. Germline-derived CDR1 and CDR2 are SGHTA and FQGNSA. V dropped 0 bases and J dropped 3 bases, with 15 bases sitting between them. CDR3 sequence reads: CASSLAGLGTYKNIQYF. CDR3 nucleotide sequence: TGTGCCAGCAGCTTAGCAGGACTGGGGACTTACAAAAACATTCAGTACTTC.

The chain couples TRBV14 to TRBJ2-7; D gene unclear. Deletions cut 0 bases from V and 4 bases from J, with 7 bases between. The CDR3 extends over 13 amino acids. Germline V gene lookup returns CDR1 SGHDN and CDR2 FVKESK. CDR3 DNA: TGTGCCAGCAGCCAAGATCTACCTTACGAGCAGTACTTC. Amino acid sequence: CASSQDLPYEQYF.

The rearrangement uses TRBV27 and TRBJ2-3, with 7 bases identical to TRBD2. The germline V gene encodes CDR1 MNHEY and CDR2 SMNVEV (reference sequence). The CDR3 has 16 amino acids. V trimming: 2 bases; J trimming: 3 bases; junction bases outside the gene matches: 8. The CDR3 is CASSLGSSGITDTQYF. In nucleotides, the CDR3 is TGTGCCAGCAGTTTAGGTTCTAGCGGAATAACAGATACGCAGTATTTT.

The chain joins TRBV5-6 to TRBJ1-2; 9 bases match TRBD1. The germline V gene has CDR1 SGHDT and CDR2 YYEEEE. V shed 2 bases, J shed 4 bases, and the junction held 12 bases outside the gene matches. The CDR3 totals 17 residues. CDR3 sequence: CASSLRITGGGTYGYTF. The DNA of the CDR3 is TGTGCCAGCAGCTTACGTATTACAGGGGGCGGAACCTATGGCTACACCTTC.

The V gene is TRBV5-1, the J gene TRBJ1-3, with D perhaps matching TRBD1 (5 bases). With 5 bases removed from V and 2 bases from J, the gap between germline ends came to 8 bases. The CDR3 length is 13 residues. Germline loops: CDR1 SGHRS, CDR2 YFSETQ. The DNA for the CDR3 is TGCGCCAGCAGACAGGCTGCTGGAAACACCATATATTTT. Its translation: CASRQAAGNTIYF.

The chain uses TRBV6-5 and TRBJ1-5; D ambiguous. V was pared by 7 bases and J by 2 bases, with 12 bases between. CDR1 is MNHEY, CDR2 SVGAGI, per germline. The CDR3 runs to 14 residues. The CDR3 DNA reads TGTGCCAGCATCCCCGGGTTGGGCAATCAGCCCCAGCATTTT. Residues: CASIPGLGNQPQHF.

This clone has only one observation. V is TRBV5-1 and J is TRBJ1-1; 7 bases fit TRBD1. V trimming: 3 bases; J trimming: 0 bases; junction bases outside the gene matches: 14. The CDR3 has 18 residues. Germline assignment: CDR1 SGHRS and CDR2 YFSETQ. The CDR3 is CASSSMVGQDFLNTEAFF. DNA for the CDR3: TGCGCCAGCAGCTCGATGGTCGGACAGGACTTTTTGAACACTGAAGCTTTCTTT.

V gene TRBV28 combines with J gene TRBJ2-7; D possibly corresponds to TRBD2 (5 bases). Germline V lookup: CDR1 MDHEN, CDR2 SYDVKM. V was cut by 7 bases and J by 4 bases, with 23 bases left in between. This CDR3 has 16 residues. CDR3 sequence reads: CASIGIGRGRGYEQYF. The CDR3, as DNA: TGTGCCAGCATCGGAATCGGTCGGGGAAGAGGTTACGAGCAGTACTTC.